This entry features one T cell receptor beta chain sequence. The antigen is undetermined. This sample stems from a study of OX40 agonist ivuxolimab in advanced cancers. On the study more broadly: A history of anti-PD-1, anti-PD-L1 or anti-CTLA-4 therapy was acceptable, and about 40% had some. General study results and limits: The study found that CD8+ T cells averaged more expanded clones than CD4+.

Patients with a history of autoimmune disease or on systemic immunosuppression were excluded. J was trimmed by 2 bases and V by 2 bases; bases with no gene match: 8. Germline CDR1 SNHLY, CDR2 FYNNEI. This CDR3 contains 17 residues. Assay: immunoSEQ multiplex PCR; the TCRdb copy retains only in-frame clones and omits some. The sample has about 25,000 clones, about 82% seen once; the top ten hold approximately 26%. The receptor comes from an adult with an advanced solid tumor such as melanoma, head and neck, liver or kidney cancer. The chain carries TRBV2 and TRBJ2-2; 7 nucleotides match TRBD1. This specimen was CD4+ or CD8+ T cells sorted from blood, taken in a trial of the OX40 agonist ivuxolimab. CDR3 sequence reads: CASSETDRVTNTGELFF. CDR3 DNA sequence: TGTGCCAGCAGTGAAACCGACAGGGTAACTAACACCGGGGAGCTGTTTTTT.